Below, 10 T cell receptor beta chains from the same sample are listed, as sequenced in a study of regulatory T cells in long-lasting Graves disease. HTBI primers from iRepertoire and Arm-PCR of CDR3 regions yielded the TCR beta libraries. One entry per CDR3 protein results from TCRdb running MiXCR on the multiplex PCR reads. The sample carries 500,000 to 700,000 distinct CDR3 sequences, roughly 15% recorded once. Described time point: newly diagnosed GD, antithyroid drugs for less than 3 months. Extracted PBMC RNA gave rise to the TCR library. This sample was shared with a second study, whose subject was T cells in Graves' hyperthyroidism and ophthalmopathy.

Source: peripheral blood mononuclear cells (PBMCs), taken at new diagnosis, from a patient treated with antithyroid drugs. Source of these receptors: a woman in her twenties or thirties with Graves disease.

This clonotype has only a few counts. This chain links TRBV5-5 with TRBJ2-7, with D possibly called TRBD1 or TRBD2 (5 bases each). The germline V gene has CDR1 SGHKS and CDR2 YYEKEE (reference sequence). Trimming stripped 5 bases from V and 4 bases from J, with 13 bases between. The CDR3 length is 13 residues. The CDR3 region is CASSPGTEYEQYF. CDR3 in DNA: TGTGCCAGCAGTCCCGGGACGGAATACGAGCAGTACTTC. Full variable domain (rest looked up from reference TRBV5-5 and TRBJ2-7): DAGVTQSPTHLIKTRGQQVTLRCSPISGHKSVSWYQQVLGQGPQFIFQYYEKEERGRGNFPDRFSARQFPNYSSELNVNALLLGDSALYLCASSPGTEYEQYFGPGTRLTVT.

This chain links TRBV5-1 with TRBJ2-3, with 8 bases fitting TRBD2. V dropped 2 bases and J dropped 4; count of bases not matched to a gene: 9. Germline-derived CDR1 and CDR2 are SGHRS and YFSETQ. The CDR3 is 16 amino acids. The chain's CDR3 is CASSFRLATYADTQYF. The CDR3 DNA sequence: TGCGCCAGCAGCTTCCGACTAGCGACATACGCAGATACGCAGTATTTT.

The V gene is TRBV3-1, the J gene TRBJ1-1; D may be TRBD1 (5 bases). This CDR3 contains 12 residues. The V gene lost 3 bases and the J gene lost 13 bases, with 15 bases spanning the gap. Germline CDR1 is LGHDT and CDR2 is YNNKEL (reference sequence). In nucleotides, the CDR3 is TGTGCCAGCAGCCATGAGGGGCGGAGAGGTTTCTTT. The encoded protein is CASSHEGRRGFF. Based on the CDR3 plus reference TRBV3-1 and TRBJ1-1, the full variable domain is DTAVSQTPKYLVTQMGNDKSIKCEQNLGHDTMYWYKQDSKKFLKIMFSYNNKELIINETVPNRFSPKSPDKAHLNLHINSLELGDSAVYFCASSHEGRRGFFGQGTRLTVV.

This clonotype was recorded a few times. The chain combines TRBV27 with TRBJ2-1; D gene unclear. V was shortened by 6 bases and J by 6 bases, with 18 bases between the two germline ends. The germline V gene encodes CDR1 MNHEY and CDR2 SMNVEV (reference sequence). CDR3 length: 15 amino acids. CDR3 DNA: TGTGCCAGCAGATTTTGGGCAGAAGGAATCAATGAGCAGTTCTTC. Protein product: CASRFWAEGINEQFF.

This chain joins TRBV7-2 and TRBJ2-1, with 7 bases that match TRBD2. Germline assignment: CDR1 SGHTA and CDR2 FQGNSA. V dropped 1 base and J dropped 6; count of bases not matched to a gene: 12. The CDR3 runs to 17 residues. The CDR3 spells CASSLGPSGLAANEQFF. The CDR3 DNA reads TGTGCCAGCAGCTTAGGACCCTCCGGGCTAGCGGCCAATGAGCAGTTCTTC.

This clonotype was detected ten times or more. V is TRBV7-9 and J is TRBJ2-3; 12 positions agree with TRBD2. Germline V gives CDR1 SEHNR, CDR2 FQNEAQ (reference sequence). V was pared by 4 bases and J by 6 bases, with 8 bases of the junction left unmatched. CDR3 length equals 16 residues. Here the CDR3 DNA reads TGTGCCAGCAGCTCTCTAGCGGGAGGGTCAGGCGATACGCAGTATTTT. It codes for CASSSLAGGSGDTQYF.

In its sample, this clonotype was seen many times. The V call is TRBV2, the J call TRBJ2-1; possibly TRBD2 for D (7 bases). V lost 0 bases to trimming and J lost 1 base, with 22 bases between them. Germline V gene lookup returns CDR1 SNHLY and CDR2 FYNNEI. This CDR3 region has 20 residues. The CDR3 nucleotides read TGTGCCAGCAGTGAAGCGGGGCGGGGGACACAGGGAGGATCCTACAATGAGCAGTTCTTC. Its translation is CASSEAGRGTQGGSYNEQFF.

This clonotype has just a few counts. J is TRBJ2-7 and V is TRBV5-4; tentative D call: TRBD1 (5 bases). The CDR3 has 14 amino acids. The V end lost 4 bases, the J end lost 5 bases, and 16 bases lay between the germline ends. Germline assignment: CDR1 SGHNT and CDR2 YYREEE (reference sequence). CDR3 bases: TGTGCCAGCAGCCCAGGCCCAGAAGGGGACGAGCAGTACTTC. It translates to CASSPGPEGDEQYF.

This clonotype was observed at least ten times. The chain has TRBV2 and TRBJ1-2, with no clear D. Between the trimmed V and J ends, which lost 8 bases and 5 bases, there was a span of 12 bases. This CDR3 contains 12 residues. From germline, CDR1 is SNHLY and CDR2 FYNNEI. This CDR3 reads CASLAELYGYTF. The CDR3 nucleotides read TGTGCCAGCCTGGCAGAACTATATGGCTACACCTTC.

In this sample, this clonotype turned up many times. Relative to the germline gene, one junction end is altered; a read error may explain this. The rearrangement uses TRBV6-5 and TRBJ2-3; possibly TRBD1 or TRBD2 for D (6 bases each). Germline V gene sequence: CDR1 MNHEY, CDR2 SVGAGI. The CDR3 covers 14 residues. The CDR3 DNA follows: TGTGCCAGCAGTTACTCGGAGGGGGTTCTGGCTAACCCTTTT. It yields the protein CASSYSEGVLANPF.